This T cell receptor beta chain is drawn from a study of neoadjuvant nivolumab and ipilimumab in lung cancer. Study-level points and caveats: Compared with tumor-adjacent uninvolved lung, resected tumors showed greater richness and clonality.

This clone was recorded only once. Its antigen is still unknown. Germline V gene sequence: CDR1 MNHNS, CDR2 SASEGT. Trimming took 2 bases from V and 5 from J, leaving 9 bases between them. The CDR3 has 13 residues. Clones were sequenced by immunoSEQ multiplex PCR, and TCRdb holds only the in-frame ones, with some missing. The sample records approximately 35,000 clones, roughly nine tenths being singletons. The specimen comprised peripheral blood, sampled after neoadjuvant nivolumab, alone or with ipilimumab, at or shortly before surgery. This TCR derives from an adult with non-small cell lung cancer. This chain links TRBV6-1 with TRBJ2-5; D not certain. The CDR3 loop reads CASSETLRETQYF. The DNA of the CDR3 is TGTGCCAGCAGTGAAACTCTAAGGGAGACCCAGTACTTC.